These 10 T cell receptor beta chains originate from one sample sequenced in a study of T cell responses to AZD1222 COVID-19 vaccine. Using immunoSEQ multiplex PCR, the repertoire was profiled, and TCRdb retains in-frame clones only, with some absent. In the table there are 80,000 or so clones, roughly 87% of which are singletons. The input for sequencing was peripheral blood, taken on day 0 of MenACWY control vaccination. These receptors were obtained from an adult in good health.

The V call is TRBV2, the J call TRBJ1-4, with unresolved D. The CDR3 has 14 amino acids. V lost 2 bases, J lost 13 bases, and 17 bases lay in between. The germline CDR1 and CDR2 sequences are SNHLY and FYNNEI. The CDR3 spells CASSEIVVGRALFF. CDR3 bases: TGTGCCAGCAGTGAAATTGTTGTAGGGAGGGCACTGTTTTTT.

This clone was observed a single time. The genes are TRBV7-9 and TRBJ1-6; TRBD1 might be the D (5 bases). Deletions cut 7 bases from V and 8 bases from J, with 12 bases between. CDR3 length: 13 amino acids. In germline, CDR1 is SEHNR, CDR2 FQNEAQ (reference sequence). The CDR3 protein is CASTRGADSPLHF. CDR3 sequence (DNA): TGTGCCAGCACTCGCGGGGCGGATTCACCCCTCCACTTT.

The CDR3 is CASSLGQGPRYGYTF. In DNA, the CDR3 is TGCGCCAGCAGCTTGGGACAGGGTCCCCGGTATGGCTACACCTTC. The genes are TRBV5-1 and TRBJ1-2; 7 nucleotides agree with TRBD1. Germline V CDR1 and CDR2: SGHRS, YFSETQ. V shed 0 bases and J 5 bases; nucleotides not matched to a gene: 7. The CDR3 runs 15 residues.

A word on this clone: This CDR3 fails to terminate in the conserved phenylalanine or tryptophan, so it likely reflects a read error. The DNA is omitted, as the CDR3 cannot be located on it reliably, and the CDR3 follows TCRdb's listing. The chain recombines TRBV30 with TRBJ2-4; TRBD2, the table's D call, was not compared with the DNA. Inclusive of both ends, the CDR3 amounts to 8 amino acids. Germline V gene lookup returns CDR1 GTSNPN and CDR2 SVGIG (reference sequence). The CDR3 sequence is CAWRNFSG.

CDR3 in amino acids: CASSLDRGTQETQYF. CDR3 in DNA: TGTGCCAGCAGCTTAGACCGGGGAACCCAAGAGACCCAGTACTTC. The chain couples TRBV7-8 to TRBJ2-5, with D possibly being TRBD2 (5 bases). Trimming shortened V by 1 base and J by 1 base, and 10 bases separated the two germline ends. The germline CDR1 and CDR2 sequences are SGHVS and FQNEAQ. The CDR3 has 15 residues. The full variable domain, completed using reference TRBV7-8 and TRBJ2-5, is GAGVSQSPRYKVAKRGQDVALRCDPISGHVSLFWYQQALGQGPEFLTYFQNEAQLDKSGLPSDRFFAERPEGSVSTLKIQRTQQEDSAVYLCASSLDRGTQETQYFGPGTRLLVL.

The V call is TRBV19, the J call TRBJ1-4; D is uncertain. There are 14 residues in the CDR3. V lost 7 bases to trimming and J lost 0 bases, with 9 bases between them. Germline V gene sequence: CDR1 LNHDA, CDR2 SQIVND (reference sequence). This chain's CDR3 is CASKSVSTNEKLFF. The CDR3 coding sequence is TGTGCCAGTAAATCGGTTTCAACTAATGAAAAACTGTTTTTT.

The genes are TRBV4-3 and TRBJ2-7; possible D gene TRBD2, 6 bases. Per germline, CDR1 LGHNA and CDR2 YSLEER. Trimming stripped 0 bases from V and 2 bases from J, with 11 bases between. The CDR3 is 15 amino acids. The CDR3 sequence is CASSQDRDWTYEQYF. Written as DNA, the CDR3 is TGCGCCAGCAGCCAAGATCGGGACTGGACCTACGAGCAGTACTTC.

V is TRBV6-2 or TRBV6-3 and J is TRBJ2-5; no clear D gene. The CDR3 has 12 amino acids. Per germline, CDR1 MNHEY and CDR2 SVGEGT. Trimming removed 4 bases at V and 5 bases at J, with 8 bases between. Here the CDR3 reads CASSFLGETQYF. Here the CDR3 DNA reads TGTGCCAGCAGTTTCTTAGGGGAGACCCAGTACTTC.

This clone was counted once. The CDR3 reads CASSSDRRNTEAFF. The CDR3 nucleotides read TGTGCCAGCAGTTCGGACAGGCGGAACACTGAAGCTTTCTTT. The V call is TRBV28, the J call TRBJ1-1, with TRBD1 matching 7 bases. Germline CDR1 reads MDHEN; CDR2 reads SYDVKM. The CDR3 spans 14 residues. The ends lost 4 bases at V and 1 base at J; junction bases unmatched: 3.

This clone was counted a single time. The V and J genes are TRBV2 and TRBJ2-2; no clear D. The V gene lost 7 bases and the J gene lost 3 bases, with 3 bases spanning the gap. Germline-derived CDR1 and CDR2 are SNHLY and FYNNEI. The CDR3 spans 11 residues. CDR3 nucleotide sequence: TGTGCCAGCACGGACACCGGGGAGCTGTTTTTT. This gives the protein CASTDTGELFF.